This T cell receptor (beta chain) was identified during a study of beta chain features in type 1 diabetes. Overall study findings and caveats: Type 1 diabetes patients showed a moderate but significant shortening of TCRB CDR3s in all four CD4+ subsets.

TCRB transcripts that were expressed got sequenced, as all of the isolated RNA had been reverse transcribed. Profiling relied on immunoSEQ multiplex PCR, and the TCRdb table lists in-frame clones only, not all of them. In the table there are a few hundred thousand clones, more than 15% of which are singletons. On this clone itself: Antigen: not known.

In germline, CDR1 is GTSNPN, CDR2 SVGIG (reference sequence). With 3 bases removed from V and 3 bases from J, the gap between germline ends came to 9 bases. This CDR3 has 13 residues. The gene calls are TRBV30 and TRBJ1-5, with D uncertain. Sequencing input: naive CD4+ T cells from blood. The sequence was obtained from a young man with type 1 diabetes. The CDR3, as DNA: TGTGCCTGGAGCGGGCGCGACAATCAGCCCCAGCATTTT. This translates into CAWSGRDNQPQHF.